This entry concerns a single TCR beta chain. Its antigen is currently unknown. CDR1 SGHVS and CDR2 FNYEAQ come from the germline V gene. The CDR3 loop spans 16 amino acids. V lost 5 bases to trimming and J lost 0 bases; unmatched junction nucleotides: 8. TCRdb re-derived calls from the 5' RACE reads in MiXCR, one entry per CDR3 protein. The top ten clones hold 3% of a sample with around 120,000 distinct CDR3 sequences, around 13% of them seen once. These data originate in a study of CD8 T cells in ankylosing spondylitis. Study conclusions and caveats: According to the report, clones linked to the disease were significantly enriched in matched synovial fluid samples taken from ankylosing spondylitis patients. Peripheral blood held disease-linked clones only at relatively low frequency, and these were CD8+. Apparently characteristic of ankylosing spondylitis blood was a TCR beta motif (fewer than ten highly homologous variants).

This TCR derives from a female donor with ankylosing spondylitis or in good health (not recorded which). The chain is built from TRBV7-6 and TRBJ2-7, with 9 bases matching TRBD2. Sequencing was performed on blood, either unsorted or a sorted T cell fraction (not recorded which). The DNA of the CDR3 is TGTGCCAGCAGCCGCAGGGCTAGCGGGGACTCCTACGAGCAGTACTTC. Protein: CASSRRASGDSYEQYF.